The clone carrying this TCR beta chain was observed a single time. A sample-barcoded 5' primer and a J-beta primer mix were used in a second PCR of roughly 6 to 11 cycles. Each CDR3 protein is one row after TCRdb ran MiXCR on the 5' RACE reads. The repertoire has hundreds of thousands of distinct CDR3 sequences, more than 25% of them found once; the top ten carry 17%. The sample is drawn from a study of blood T cells in healthy people across ages. Trimming left V 5 bases short and J 13 bases short, with 22 bases between. The CDR3 has 14 amino acids. The specimen sequenced was blood. The receptor was isolated from a woman aged 80 or over in good health. The rearrangement uses TRBV12-3 or TRBV12-4 and TRBJ2-3, with a tentative D call TRBD2 (5 bases). The CDR3 nucleotides read TGTGCCAGCAGTCTAAGCGGCAGCACAGATGCGGAGTATTTT. It translates to CASSLSGSTDAEYF.